Detailed here is one T cell receptor (beta chain). Each PCR replicate run on unsorted PBMC took in 300 to 350 ng DNA, tens of thousands of T cell genomes. Per the study methods: ImmunoSEQ supplied junction-only sequences lacking quality scores, so filtering was different. The repertoire was sequenced with immunoSEQ multiplex PCR; TCRdb's copy has only in-frame clones and lacks some. D and trimming were read from the DNA, whereas the V and J calls and clone size are those reported in that table. The sample carries about 470,000 clones, roughly 77% recorded once. The data are from a study of shared clonotypes between healthy human individuals. The CDR3 consists of 13 residues. With V trimmed by 3 bases and J by 3 bases, 1 base remained unmatched. From germline, CDR1 is GTSNPN and CDR2 SVGIG (reference sequence). Nashville, Tennessee was home to all donors, each a Caucasian adult.

The gene calls are TRBV30 and TRBJ1-5; 8 positions match TRBD1. This TCR was recovered from a woman aged 40 to 50 in good health. Some clones in this sample may be carry-over from other donors' samples. Sequencing was carried out using PBMCs. The CDR3 nucleotides read TGTGCCTGGAGGGACAGGGACAATCAGCCCCAGCATTTT. Its protein product is CAWRDRDNQPQHF.